These 18 T cell receptor beta chains share one sample of origin, sequenced in a study of T cell clonality in common variable immunodeficiency (dated by TCRdb to between 2015 and 2016). Library generation was performed with the immunoSEQ multiplex PCR assay. TCRdb holds this immuneACCESS table with in-frame rearrangements only. Some clones are missing; in checked studies, unresolved V genes explain under half, and the rest has no known cause. Here the sample lists about 34,000 clones, none seen once only. Around 27% of the sample rests with the top ten. No cognate antigen is known for these TCRs. What the study reported, not specific to this receptor: CVID TCRbeta sequences reportedly showed fewer deletions and N-nucleotide insertions and lacked highly modified clones with 13 or more V deletions.

Source material: peripheral blood mononuclear cells. Receptor source: a human donor with common variable immunodeficiency.

This clone was found many times. The read halts 3 residues ahead of the CDR3 end, with the missing end drawn from the germline J gene. The chain combines TRBV7-7 with TRBJ2-7; a possible D gene is TRBD1 (5 bases). V lost 5 bases and J 5 bases, leaving 16 bases between the germline ends. Germline CDR1 and CDR2: SSHAT and FNYEAQ (reference sequence). The CDR3 sequence is 14 residues long. The CDR3 DNA, read in part, is TGTGCCAGCAGCCCAACCCTTGGCAGGGACGAG. Amino acids: CASSPTLGRDE. In full, the CDR3 reads CASSPTLGRDEQYF.

This clone was detected many times. Incomplete CDR3 DNA: TGTGCCAGCAGCCTGCTTGGGGGCTCGGCCACCCTAGAAAAA. It encodes CASSLLGGSATLEK. The whole CDR3 sequence is CASSLLGGSATLEKLFF. The chain carries TRBV7-6 and TRBJ1-4; tentative D call: TRBD1 (6 bases). The read falls 3 residues short of the CDR3 end, and the missing part is taken from the germline J gene. V lost 5 bases to trimming and J lost 8 bases, with 24 bases between them. In germline, CDR1 is SGHVS, CDR2 FNYEAQ. CDR3 length: 17 amino acids. Together with reference TRBV7-6 and TRBJ1-4, the CDR3 gives the full variable domain: GAGVSQSPRYKVTKRGQDVALRCDPISGHVSLYWYRQALGQGPEFLTYFNYEAQQDKSGLPNDRFSAERPEGSISTLTIQRTEQRDSAMYRCASSLLGGSATLEKLFFGSGTQLSVL.

This clone appeared a few times. The observed sequence ends 3 residues before the CDR3 terminus, with the missing tail filled in from the germline J gene. V gene TRBV19 combines with J gene TRBJ1-2, with 7 bases lining up with TRBD1. The CDR3 spans 13 residues. Per the germline V gene, CDR1 is LNHDA and CDR2 is SQIVND (reference sequence). The CDR3 sequence is CASSVTGEGGYTF. The part of the CDR3 DNA that was read is TGTGCCAGTAGTGTTACAGGGGAGGGCGGC.

The sample holds many counts of this clone. From the germline J gene comes the end of the CDR3, since the read stops 3 residues before it. The V and J genes are TRBV29-1 and TRBJ2-2; D unresolved. The CDR3 spans 15 residues. Trimming took off 2 bases at V and 1 base at J, with 11 bases between the two ends. The V gene's germline CDR1 is SQVTM and CDR2 ANQGSEA. CDR3 loop: CSVEKLNKNTGELFF. The CDR3 bases that were read are TGCAGCGTTGAAAAACTCAATAAGAACACCGGGGAG.

This clone was counted at least ten times. The read comes to an end 3 residues before the CDR3 does, leaving the germline J gene to fill in the end. The chain uses TRBV18 and TRBJ2-3; D not resolved. Germline CDR1 and CDR2: KGHSH and LQKENI. V was pared by 3 bases and J by 4 bases, with 8 bases between. The CDR3 loop spans 13 amino acids. The DNA read from the CDR3 is TGTGCCAGCTCACCTTCGAGCCCAGATACG. The encoded protein is CASSPSSPDT. The whole CDR3 sequence reads CASSPSSPDTQYF.

Points on this clone: The DNA ends 3 residues before the CDR3 does, and the rest of the CDR3 is filled in from the germline J gene. The V and J genes are TRBV7-7 and TRBJ2-1; 9 positions match TRBD1. V dropped 3 bases and J dropped 4; count of bases not matched to a gene: 4. Germline V gives CDR1 SSHAT, CDR2 FNYEAQ (reference sequence). The CDR3 is made up of 15 amino acids. The CDR3: CASSLDRGGYNEQFF. CDR3 DNA, as far as it was read: TGTGCCAGCAGCTTGGACAGGGGAGGGTACAATGAG.

Turning to this clone: The CDR3 goes on 3 residues after the read ends, and that part is filled in from the germline J gene. J is TRBJ2-7 and V is TRBV29-1, with 7 bases identical to TRBD1. The CDR3 is 12 amino acids. V was clipped by 4 bases and J by 4 bases; unmatched bases: 4. Germline V CDR1 and CDR2: SQVTM, ANQGSEA. CDR3 region: CSVVDRAYEQYF. Partial CDR3 DNA: TGCAGCGTTGTCGACAGGGCTTACGAG.

This clone was observed at least ten times. Sequencing ends 3 residues short of the CDR3 end; the germline J gene provides the rest. The V and J genes are TRBV27 and TRBJ1-2; 7 positions match TRBD1. CDR1 MNHEY and CDR2 SMNVEV come from the germline V gene (reference sequence). The CDR3 covers 13 residues. CDR3 in amino acids: CASKYTGAGGYTF. The sequenced CDR3 bases are TGTGCCAGCAAATACACAGGGGCGGGGGGC.

On this clone itself: The read finishes 3 residues shy of the CDR3 end, and the germline J gene is used to complete it. V is TRBV30 and J is TRBJ2-2; D unclear. Germline V gives CDR1 GTSNPN, CDR2 SVGIG (reference sequence). With 0 bases removed from V and 1 base from J, the gap between germline ends came to 3 bases. This CDR3 is built from 13 residues. CDR3 region: CAWSVLNTGELFF. The sequenced CDR3 bases are TGTGCCTGGAGTGTACTGAACACCGGGGAG.

This clone was counted ten times or more. The sequenced fragment ends 3 residues before the CDR3 boundary, so the rest is inferred from the germline J gene. This chain connects TRBV7-9 to TRBJ2-5, with 10 bases matching TRBD1. After removal of 3 bases from V and 5 bases from J, the junction contained 3 bases not matched to a gene. The CDR3 runs to 14 residues. CDR1 and CDR2 from the germline V gene are SEHNR and FQNEAQ (reference sequence). The CDR3 here is CASSLDRGYETQYF. The CDR3 bases that were read are TGTGCCAGCAGCTTGGACAGGGGGTACGAGACC.

This clone occurred a few times. The sequenced fragment ends 3 residues before the CDR3 boundary, so the rest is inferred from the germline J gene. This chain connects TRBV5-6 to TRBJ2-7, with D perhaps matching TRBD1 (5 bases). Looked up from germline, CDR1 is SGHDT and CDR2 is YYEEEE. The CDR3 runs to 15 residues. Between the trimmed V and J ends, which lost 0 bases and 3 bases, there was a span of 13 bases. The CDR3 region is CASSLETAPYYEQYF. The covered CDR3 bases are TGTGCCAGCAGCTTGGAGACAGCGCCTTACTACGAG.

The table lists this clone with a few counts. With the read ending 3 residues before the CDR3 end, the germline J gene is used to fill in that end. V usage is TRBV5-1 and J usage is TRBJ2-7, with TRBD1 matching over 11 bases. The CDR3 length is 16 residues. The germline V gene encodes CDR1 SGHRS and CDR2 YFSETQ. V trimming: 4 bases; J trimming: 2 bases; junction bases outside the gene matches: 8. The DNA read from the CDR3 is TGCGCCAGCAGCGTTGCCGGACAGGGGGCCCCCTACGAG. It codes for CASSVAGQGAPYE. The CDR3 in full is CASSVAGQGAPYEQYF.

In regard to this clone: The CDR3 end lies 3 residues beyond the end of the read and is filled in from the germline J gene. V usage is TRBV20-1 and J usage is TRBJ2-7, with 9 bases identical to TRBD1. Germline V gene data show CDR1 as DFQATT and CDR2 as SNEGSKA (reference sequence). The CDR3 loop spans 14 amino acids. V dropped 3 bases and J dropped 0; count of bases not matched to a gene: 3. CDR3 bases read: TGCAGTGCTAGGGGGACAGGGATCTCCTACGAG. Translating gives CSARGTGISYE. The whole CDR3 region reads CSARGTGISYEQYF.

This clone occurred many times. The part of the CDR3 DNA that was read is TGTGCCAGCAGTGTCTGGGGGACAGCCAACTACGAG. Amino acids: CASSVWGTANYE. The whole CDR3 protein reads CASSVWGTANYEQYF. V is TRBV9 and J is TRBJ2-7; 7 bases fit TRBD1. The read ends 3 residues before the CDR3 terminus; that terminus is restored from the germline J gene. Germline-derived CDR1 and CDR2 are SGDLS and YYNGEE. The V gene end was trimmed by 5 bases and the J gene end by 3 bases; junction bases not matched to a gene: 11. The CDR3 is made up of 15 amino acids.

This clone has more than one count but fewer than ten. The CDR3 DNA, read in part, is TGTGCCAGTGCCGCTTGGACAGTATATAGCAATCAGCCC. Translation: CASAAWTVYSNQP. The CDR3 as a whole reads CASAAWTVYSNQPQHF. This rearrangement joins TRBV19 to TRBJ1-5, with D maybe TRBD1 (6 bases). The CDR3 end is not reached by the read, which stops 3 residues before it; the germline J gene fills it in. V dropped 8 bases and J dropped 0 bases, with 17 bases sitting between them. Germline CDR1 is LNHDA and CDR2 is SQIVND (reference sequence). The CDR3 extends over 16 amino acids.

Comment on this clone: The read comes to an end 3 residues before the CDR3 does, leaving the germline J gene to fill in the end. The chain uses TRBV7-9 and TRBJ2-2; a possible D gene is TRBD2 (5 bases). In germline, CDR1 is SEHNR, CDR2 FQNEAQ (reference sequence). V was clipped by 5 bases and J by 7 bases, with 8 bases between them. The CDR3 covers 12 residues. CDR3 DNA, as far as it was read: TGTGCCAGCAGCCCCGGGGACGGGGAG. Encoded protein: CASSPGDGE. The CDR3 in its entirety is CASSPGDGELFF.

In its sample, this clone was seen many times. The sequence runs out 3 residues before the end of the CDR3; the remainder is reconstructed from the germline J gene. This chain uses TRBV29-1 with TRBJ1-1; D might be TRBD1 (5 bases). This CDR3 has 12 amino acids. Per germline, CDR1 SQVTM and CDR2 ANQGSEA. V lost 5 bases to trimming and J lost 7 bases, with 14 bases between them. The CDR3 loop is CSVLEGMDEAFF. CDR3 DNA, as far as it was read: TGCAGCGTTCTTGAGGGGATGGATGAA.

This clone showed up many times. The read ends 3 residues before the CDR3 terminus; that terminus is restored from the germline J gene. The J gene is TRBJ1-2, the V gene TRBV19, with 8 positions matching TRBD1. Germline V gene sequence: CDR1 LNHDA, CDR2 SQIVND (reference sequence). CDR3 length: 17 residues. J was trimmed by 3 bases and V by 3 bases; bases with no gene match: 12. CDR3 sequence: CASSIRDRLDPDYGYTF. The CDR3 bases that were read are TGTGCCAGTAGTATCAGGGACAGGCTCGACCCAGACTATGGC.